This TCR beta chain was retrieved from a study of regulatory T cells in long-lasting Graves disease. Stated time point: persistent/refractory GD, antithyroid drugs over 5 years with positive TRAb. PBMCs were the source of the RNA used for TCR sequencing. The CDR3 is 14 residues long. Trimming removed 8 bases at V and 4 bases at J, with 17 bases between. The germline V gene has CDR1 LNHDA and CDR2 SQIVND (reference sequence). This clonotype was seen only a few times. Combining iRepertoire HTBI primers with Arm-PCR of CDR3 regions, the authors built TCR beta libraries. TCRdb reprocessed the multiplex PCR reads with MiXCR, giving one entry per CDR3 protein. Of 400,000 to 500,000 distinct CDR3 sequences listed, around a fifth are singletons.

The sample consisted of peripheral blood mononuclear cells (PBMCs), taken when the disease was refractory, from a patient treated with antithyroid drugs. This TCR was sampled from a female donor with Graves disease. The rearrangement uses TRBV19 and TRBJ1-1; D perhaps matches TRBD1 (6 bases). The CDR3 nucleotides read TGTGCCAGTCGGAAGGGGGGACGGGTCACTGAAGCTTTCTTT. This gives the protein CASRKGGRVTEAFF.